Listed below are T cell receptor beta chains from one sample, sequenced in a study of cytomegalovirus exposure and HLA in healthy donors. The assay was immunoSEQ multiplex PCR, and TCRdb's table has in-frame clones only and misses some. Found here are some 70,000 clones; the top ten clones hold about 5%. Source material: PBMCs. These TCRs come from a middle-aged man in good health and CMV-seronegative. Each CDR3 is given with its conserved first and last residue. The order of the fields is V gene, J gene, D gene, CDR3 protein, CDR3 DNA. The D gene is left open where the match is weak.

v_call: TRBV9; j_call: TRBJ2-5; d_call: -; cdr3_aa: CASSVGRVETQYF; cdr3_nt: TGTGCCAGCAGCGTTGGTCGAGTAGAGACCCAGTACTTC
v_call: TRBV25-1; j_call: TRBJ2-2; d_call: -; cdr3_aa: CASRGGPTGELFF; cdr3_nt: TGTGCCAGCAGGGGGGGTCCGACCGGGGAGCTGTTTTTT
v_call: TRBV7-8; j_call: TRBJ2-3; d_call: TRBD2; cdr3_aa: CASSLSGARTDTQYF; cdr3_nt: TGTGCCAGCAGCTTAAGCGGGGCCCGCACAGATACGCAGTATTTT
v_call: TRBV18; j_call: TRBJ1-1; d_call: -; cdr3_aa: CASFTPGAEAFF; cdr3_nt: TGTGCCAGCTTCACCCCAGGTGCTGAAGCTTTCTTT
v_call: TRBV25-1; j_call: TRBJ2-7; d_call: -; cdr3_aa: CASSAKYEQYF; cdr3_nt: TGTGCCAGCAGTGCAAAATACGAGCAGTACTTC
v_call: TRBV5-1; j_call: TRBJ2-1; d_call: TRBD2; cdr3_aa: CASSSLAGGHEQFF; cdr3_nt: TGCGCCAGCAGCTCGCTAGCGGGGGGTCATGAGCAGTTCTTC
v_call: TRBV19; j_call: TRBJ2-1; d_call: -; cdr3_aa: CASSTRNGVLNEQFF; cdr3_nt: TGTGCCAGTAGTACTAGAAACGGGGTTTTGAATGAGCAGTTCTTC
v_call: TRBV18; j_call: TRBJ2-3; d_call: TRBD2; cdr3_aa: CASSPRISGLSTDTQYF; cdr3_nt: TGTGCCAGCTCACCAAGAATTAGCGGGCTGAGCACAGATACGCAGTATTTT
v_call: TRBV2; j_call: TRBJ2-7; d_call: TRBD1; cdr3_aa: CASRRRDSSSYEQYF; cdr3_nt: TGTGCCAGCAGGCGAAGGGACAGCAGCTCCTACGAGCAGTACTTC
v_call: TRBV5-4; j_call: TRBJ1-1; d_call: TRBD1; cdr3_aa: CASSPGQVNTEAFF; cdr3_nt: TGTGCCAGCAGCCCGGGACAGGTGAACACTGAAGCTTTCTTT
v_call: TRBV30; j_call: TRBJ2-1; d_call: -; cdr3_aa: CAWSEGTYNEQFF; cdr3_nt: TGTGCCTGGAGTGAGGGGACCTACAATGAGCAGTTCTTC
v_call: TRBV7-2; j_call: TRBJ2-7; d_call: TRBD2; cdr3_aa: CASSLSPAGGLGEQYF; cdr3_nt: TGTGCCAGCAGCTTAAGCCCAGCGGGGGGCCTGGGGGAGCAGTACTTC
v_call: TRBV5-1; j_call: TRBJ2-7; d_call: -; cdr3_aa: CASNKDSPRLEQYF; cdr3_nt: TGCGCCAGCAACAAGGACTCGCCTCGGCTCGAGCAGTACTTC
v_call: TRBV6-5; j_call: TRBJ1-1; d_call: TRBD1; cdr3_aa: CASSADRVNTEAFF; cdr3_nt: TGTGCCAGCAGTGCAGACAGGGTGAACACTGAAGCTTTCTTT
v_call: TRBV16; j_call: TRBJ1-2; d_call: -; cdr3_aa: CASSHAREDGYTF; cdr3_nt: TGTGCCAGCAGCCACGCCAGGGAGGATGGCTACACCTTC
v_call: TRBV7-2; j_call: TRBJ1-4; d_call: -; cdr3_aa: CASSLVSNEKLFF; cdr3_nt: TGTGCCAGCAGCTTAGTCTCTAATGAAAAACTGTTTTTT
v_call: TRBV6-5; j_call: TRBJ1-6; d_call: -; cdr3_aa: CASSISGGNSPLHF; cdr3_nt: TGTGCCAGCAGTATTTCGGGCGGGAATTCACCCCTCCACTTT
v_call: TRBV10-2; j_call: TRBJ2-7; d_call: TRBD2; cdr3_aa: CASSEVAGDYEQYF; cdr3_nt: TGCGCCAGCAGTGAGGTAGCGGGAGATTACGAGCAGTACTTC
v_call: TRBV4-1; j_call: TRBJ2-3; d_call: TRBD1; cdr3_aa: CASSQLAGQAQSNF; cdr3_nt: TGCGCCAGCAGCCAATTAGCCGGACAGGCGCAGTCTAATTTT
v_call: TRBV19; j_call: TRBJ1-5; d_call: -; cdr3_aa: CASSIAFFSNQPQHF; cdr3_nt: TGTGCCAGTAGTATCGCGTTCTTTAGCAATCAGCCCCAGCATTTT
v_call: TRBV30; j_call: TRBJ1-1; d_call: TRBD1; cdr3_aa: CAWRAAGGTEAFF; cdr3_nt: TGTGCCTGGAGAGCGGCAGGGGGCACTGAAGCTTTCTTT
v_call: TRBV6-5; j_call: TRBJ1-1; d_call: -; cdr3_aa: CASTSRGEAFF; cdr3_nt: TGTGCCAGCACCTCAAGAGGTGAAGCTTTCTTT
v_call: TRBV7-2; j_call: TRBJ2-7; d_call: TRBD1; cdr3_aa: CASSLARQGSYEQYF; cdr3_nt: TGTGCCAGCAGCTTAGCGCGACAGGGCTCCTACGAGCAGTACTTC
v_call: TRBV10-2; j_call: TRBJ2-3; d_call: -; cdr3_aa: CASSRSDTQYF; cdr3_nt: TGCGCCAGCAGTCGGTCAGATACGCAGTATTTT
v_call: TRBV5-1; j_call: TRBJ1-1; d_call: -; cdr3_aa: CASSPPGENTEAFF; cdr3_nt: TGCGCCAGCAGCCCACCGGGAGAGAACACTGAAGCTTTCTTT